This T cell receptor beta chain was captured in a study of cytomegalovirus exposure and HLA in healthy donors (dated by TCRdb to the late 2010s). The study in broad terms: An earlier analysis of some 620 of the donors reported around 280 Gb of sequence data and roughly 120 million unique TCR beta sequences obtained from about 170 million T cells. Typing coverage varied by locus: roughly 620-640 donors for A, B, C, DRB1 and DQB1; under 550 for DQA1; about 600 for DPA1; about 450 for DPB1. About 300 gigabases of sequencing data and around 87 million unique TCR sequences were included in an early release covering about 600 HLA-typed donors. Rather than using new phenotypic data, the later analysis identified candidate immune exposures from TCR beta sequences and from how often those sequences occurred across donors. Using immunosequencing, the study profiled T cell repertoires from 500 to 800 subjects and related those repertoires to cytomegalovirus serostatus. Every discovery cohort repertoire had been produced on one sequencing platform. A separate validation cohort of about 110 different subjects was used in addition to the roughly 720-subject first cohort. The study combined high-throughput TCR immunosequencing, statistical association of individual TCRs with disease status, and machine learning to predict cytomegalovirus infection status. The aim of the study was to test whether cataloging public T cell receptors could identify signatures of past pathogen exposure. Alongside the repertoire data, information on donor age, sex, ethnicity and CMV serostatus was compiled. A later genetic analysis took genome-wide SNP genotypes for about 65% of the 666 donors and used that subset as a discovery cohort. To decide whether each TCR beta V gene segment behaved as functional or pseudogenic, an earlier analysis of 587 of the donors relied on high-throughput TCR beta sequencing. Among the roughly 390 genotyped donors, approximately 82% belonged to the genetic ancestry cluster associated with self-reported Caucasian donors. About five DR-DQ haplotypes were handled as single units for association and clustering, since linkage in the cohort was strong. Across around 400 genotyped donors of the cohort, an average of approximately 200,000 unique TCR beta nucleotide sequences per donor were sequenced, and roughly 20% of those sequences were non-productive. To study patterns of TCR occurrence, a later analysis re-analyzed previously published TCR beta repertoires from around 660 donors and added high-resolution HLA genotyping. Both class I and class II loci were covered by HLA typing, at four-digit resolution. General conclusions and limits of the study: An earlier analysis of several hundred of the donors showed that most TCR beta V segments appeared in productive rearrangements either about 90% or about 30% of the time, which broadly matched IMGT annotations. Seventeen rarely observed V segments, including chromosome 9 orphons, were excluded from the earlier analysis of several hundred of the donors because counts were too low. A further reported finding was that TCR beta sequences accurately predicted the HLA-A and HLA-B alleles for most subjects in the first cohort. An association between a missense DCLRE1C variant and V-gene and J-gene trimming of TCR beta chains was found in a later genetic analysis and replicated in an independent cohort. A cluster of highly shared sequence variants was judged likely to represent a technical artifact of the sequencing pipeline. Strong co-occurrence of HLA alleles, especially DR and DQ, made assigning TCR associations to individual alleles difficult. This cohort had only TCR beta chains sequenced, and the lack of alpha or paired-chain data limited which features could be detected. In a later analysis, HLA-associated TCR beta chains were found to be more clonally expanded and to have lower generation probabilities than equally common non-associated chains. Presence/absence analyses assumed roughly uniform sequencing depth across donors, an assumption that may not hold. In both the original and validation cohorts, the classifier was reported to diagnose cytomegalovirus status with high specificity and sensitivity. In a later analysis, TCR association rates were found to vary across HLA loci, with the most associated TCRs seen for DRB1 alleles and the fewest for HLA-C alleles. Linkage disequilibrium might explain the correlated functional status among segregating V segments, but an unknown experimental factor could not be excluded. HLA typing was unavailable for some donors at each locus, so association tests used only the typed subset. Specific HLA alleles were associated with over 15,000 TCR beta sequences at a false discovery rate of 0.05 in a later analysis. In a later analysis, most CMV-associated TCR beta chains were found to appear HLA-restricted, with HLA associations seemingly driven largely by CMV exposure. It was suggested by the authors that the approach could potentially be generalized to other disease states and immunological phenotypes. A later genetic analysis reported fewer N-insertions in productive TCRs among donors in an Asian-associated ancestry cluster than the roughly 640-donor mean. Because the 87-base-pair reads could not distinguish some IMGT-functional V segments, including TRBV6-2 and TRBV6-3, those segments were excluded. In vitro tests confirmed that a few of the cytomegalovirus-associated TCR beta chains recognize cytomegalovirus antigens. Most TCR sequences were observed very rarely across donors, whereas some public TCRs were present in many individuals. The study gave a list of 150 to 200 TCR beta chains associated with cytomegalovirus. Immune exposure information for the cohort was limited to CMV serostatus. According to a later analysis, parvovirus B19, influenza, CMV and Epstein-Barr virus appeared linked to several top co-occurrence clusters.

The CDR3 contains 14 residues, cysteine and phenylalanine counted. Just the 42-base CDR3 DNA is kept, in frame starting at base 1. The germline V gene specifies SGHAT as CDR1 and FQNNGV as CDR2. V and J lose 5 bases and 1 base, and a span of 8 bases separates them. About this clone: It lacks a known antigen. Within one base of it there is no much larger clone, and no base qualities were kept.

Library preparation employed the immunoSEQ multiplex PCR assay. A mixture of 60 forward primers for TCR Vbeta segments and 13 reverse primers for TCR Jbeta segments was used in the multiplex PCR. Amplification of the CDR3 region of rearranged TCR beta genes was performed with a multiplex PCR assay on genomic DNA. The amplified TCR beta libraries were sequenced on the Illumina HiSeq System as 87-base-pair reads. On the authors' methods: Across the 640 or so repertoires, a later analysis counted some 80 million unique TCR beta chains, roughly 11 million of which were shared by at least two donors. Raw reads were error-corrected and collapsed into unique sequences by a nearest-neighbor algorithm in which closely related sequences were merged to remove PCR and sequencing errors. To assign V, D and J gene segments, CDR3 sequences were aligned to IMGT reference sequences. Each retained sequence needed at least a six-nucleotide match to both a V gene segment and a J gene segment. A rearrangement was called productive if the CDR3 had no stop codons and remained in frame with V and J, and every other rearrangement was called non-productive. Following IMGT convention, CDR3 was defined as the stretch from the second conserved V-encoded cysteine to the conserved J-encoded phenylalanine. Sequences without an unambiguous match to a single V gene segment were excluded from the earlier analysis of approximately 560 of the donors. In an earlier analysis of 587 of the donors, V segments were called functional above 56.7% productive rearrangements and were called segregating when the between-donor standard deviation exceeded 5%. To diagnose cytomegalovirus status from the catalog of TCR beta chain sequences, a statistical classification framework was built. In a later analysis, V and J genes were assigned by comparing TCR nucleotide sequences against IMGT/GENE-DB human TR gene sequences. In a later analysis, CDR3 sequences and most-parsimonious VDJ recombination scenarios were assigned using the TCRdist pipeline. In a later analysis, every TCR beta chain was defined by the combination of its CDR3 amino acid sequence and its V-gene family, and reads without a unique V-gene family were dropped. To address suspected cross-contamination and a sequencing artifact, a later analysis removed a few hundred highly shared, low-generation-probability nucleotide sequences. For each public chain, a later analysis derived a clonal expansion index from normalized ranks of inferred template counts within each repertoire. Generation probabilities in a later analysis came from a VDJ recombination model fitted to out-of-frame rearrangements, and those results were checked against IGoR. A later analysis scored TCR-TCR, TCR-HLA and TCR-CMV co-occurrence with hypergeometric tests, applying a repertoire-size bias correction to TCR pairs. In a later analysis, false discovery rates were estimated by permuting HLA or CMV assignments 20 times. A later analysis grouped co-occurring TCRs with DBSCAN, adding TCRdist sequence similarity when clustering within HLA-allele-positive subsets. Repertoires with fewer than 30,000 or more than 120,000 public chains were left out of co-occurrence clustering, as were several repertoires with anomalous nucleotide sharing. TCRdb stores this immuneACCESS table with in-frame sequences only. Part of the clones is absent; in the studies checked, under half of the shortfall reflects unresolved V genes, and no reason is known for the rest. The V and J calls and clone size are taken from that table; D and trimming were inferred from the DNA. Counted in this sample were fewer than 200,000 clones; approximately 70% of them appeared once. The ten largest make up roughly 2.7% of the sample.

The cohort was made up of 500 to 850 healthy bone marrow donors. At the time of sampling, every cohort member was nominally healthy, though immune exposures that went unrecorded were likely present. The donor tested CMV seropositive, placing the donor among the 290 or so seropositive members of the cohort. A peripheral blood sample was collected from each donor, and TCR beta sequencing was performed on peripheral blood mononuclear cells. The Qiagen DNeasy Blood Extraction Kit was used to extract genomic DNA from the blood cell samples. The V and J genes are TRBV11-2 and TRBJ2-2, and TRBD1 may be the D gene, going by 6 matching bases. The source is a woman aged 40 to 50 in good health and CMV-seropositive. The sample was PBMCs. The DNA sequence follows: TGTGCCAGCAGCCGACAGGAGAACACCGGGGAGCTGTTTTTT. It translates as CASSRQENTGELFF.